These 25 T cell receptor beta chains share one sample of origin, sequenced in a study of a mutant IDH1 vaccine in newly diagnosed glioma. Time point in this sample: week 11, during vaccination. Topical imiquimod was applied with each vaccine dose, which held 300 ug of mutant IDH1 20-mer peptide. TCRdb's table, derived via immunoSEQ multiplex PCR, lists solely in-frame clones and lacks some. The sample consists of around 30,000 clones, almost 90% of them appearing once. These TCRs' antigens remain unknown. The specimen was PBMCs, collected from a glioma patient whose treatment included an IDH1 peptide vaccine. The receptors were sampled from a man aged 18 to 30 with glioma.

This clone appeared a single time. CDR3 amino acids: CASSASGRTDTQYF. DNA for the CDR3: TGTGCCAGCAGTGCTAGCGGGAGGACAGATACGCAGTATTTT. The J gene is TRBJ2-3, the V gene TRBV6-1; 11 nucleotides line up with TRBD2. Trimming at V came to 4 bases and at J to 3 bases, leaving 0 bases not matched to a gene. The CDR3 runs to 14 residues. Per the germline V gene, CDR1 is MNHNS and CDR2 is SASEGT.

This clone was seen a few times. This chain links TRBV2 with TRBJ1-1, with TRBD1 matching over 7 bases. This CDR3 is built from 14 residues. After removal of 5 bases from V and 5 bases from J, the junction contained 8 bases not matched to a gene. Germline V gene lookup returns CDR1 SNHLY and CDR2 FYNNEI. In DNA form, the CDR3 reads TGTGCCAGCAGTTACAGGGGAGGAAGGACTGAAGCTTTCTTT. Amino acid sequence: CASSYRGGRTEAFF.

This sequence joins TRBV5-8 and TRBJ1-2; no clear D. The germline CDR1 and CDR2 sequences are SGHTS and YDEGEE. Between the trimmed V and J ends, which lost 3 bases and 4 bases, there was a span of 13 bases. The CDR3 consists of 14 residues. Here the CDR3 reads CASSWPASGYGYTF. The CDR3 nucleotides are TGTGCCAGCAGCTGGCCGGCCTCTGGCTATGGCTACACCTTC.

The genes are TRBV7-9 and TRBJ1-1; no reliable D call. Per germline, CDR1 SEHNR and CDR2 FQNEAQ (reference sequence). The CDR3 has 10 residues. V dropped 9 bases and J dropped 4 bases, with 6 bases sitting between them. CDR3 bases: TGTGCCAGTGAGGCCACTGAAGCTTTCTTT. Protein sequence: CASEATEAFF. Based on the CDR3 plus reference TRBV7-9 and TRBJ1-1, the full variable domain is DTGVSQNPRHKITKRGQNVTFRCDPISEHNRLYWYRQTLGQGPEFLTYFQNEAQLEKSRLLSDRFSAERPKGSFSTLEIQRTEQGDSAMYLCASEATEAFFGQGTRLTVV.

The chain employs TRBV5-6 and TRBJ2-7; D perhaps matches TRBD2 (6 bases). V dropped 0 bases and J dropped 7 bases, with 17 bases sitting between them. The CDR3 runs to 15 residues. In germline, CDR1 is SGHDT, CDR2 YYEEEE. CDR3 nucleotides: TGTGCCAGCAGCTTGGGGGACTCCCTGCCGGGGGAGCAGTACTTC. It specifies CASSLGDSLPGEQYF.

The chain carries TRBV27 and TRBJ2-5; tentative D call: TRBD2 (6 bases). Germline lookup yields CDR1 MNHEY and CDR2 SMNVEV (reference sequence). The CDR3 loop spans 14 amino acids. V gave up 2 bases and J gave up 5 bases, with 12 bases separating them. The CDR3 region has the DNA TGTGCCAGCAGTTTAAGGAGGGGTTGGGAGACCCAGTACTTC. Its protein is CASSLRRGWETQYF.

The V gene is TRBV5-1, the J gene TRBJ2-7; TRBD1 matches 7 bases. The V segment lost 3 bases and the J segment 0 bases; nucleotides outside the gene matches: 3. Germline assignment: CDR1 SGHRS and CDR2 YFSETQ. The CDR3 is made up of 14 amino acids. The CDR3 nucleotides read TGCGCCAGCAGCTCGGGACAGATCTCCTACGAGCAGTACTTC. Translation: CASSSGQISYEQYF. Drawing the rest from reference TRBV5-1 and TRBJ2-7, the complete variable domain is KAGVTQTPRYLIKTRGQQVTLSCSPISGHRSVSWYQQTPGQGLQFLFEYFSETQRNKGNFPGRFSGRQFSNSRSEMNVSTLELGDSALYLCASSSGQISYEQYFGPGTRLTVT.

For the CDR3, the DNA is TGTGCCAGCAGTGCAGAGGATTTCAATCAGCCCCAGCATTTT. This gives the protein CASSAEDFNQPQHF. V gene TRBV6-1 combines with J gene TRBJ1-5; D not resolved. Trimming pared 4 bases from V and 3 bases from J, leaving 10 bases between. Per the germline V gene, CDR1 is MNHNS and CDR2 is SASEGT. This CDR3 region has 14 residues.

This clone ranks as medium-sized. V usage is TRBV6-5 and J usage is TRBJ2-6; D not certain. The ends were cut back, 5 bases at V and 1 base at J, with 9 bases in the middle. Germline assignment: CDR1 MNHEY and CDR2 SVGAGI. The CDR3 is 15 residues long. The CDR3 here is CASSVDGSGANVLTF. CDR3 in DNA: TGTGCCAGCAGTGTCGACGGATCTGGGGCCAACGTCCTGACTTTC.

V and J are TRBV29-1 and TRBJ2-5; D call uncertain. Germline V gives CDR1 SQVTM, CDR2 ANQGSEA. Trimming removed 3 bases from V and 0 bases from J, with 26 bases in between. The CDR3 runs 19 residues. This chain's CDR3 is CSVERPALGLKAYQETQYF. CDR3 nucleotides: TGCAGCGTTGAGCGGCCGGCGTTGGGCCTTAAGGCCTACCAAGAGACCCAGTACTTC.

The J gene is TRBJ1-4, the V gene TRBV7-8; no reliable D call. The ends were cut back, 0 bases at V and 3 bases at J, with 14 bases in the middle. This CDR3 region has 17 residues. Germline assignment: CDR1 SGHVS and CDR2 FQNEAQ. DNA for the CDR3: TGTGCCAGCAGCTTAGCCGGCAGTAGTAGACCTAATGAAAAACTGTTTTTT. Protein sequence: CASSLAGSSRPNEKLFF.

The chain has TRBV4-2 and TRBJ2-3; 7 bases match TRBD2. Per the germline V gene, CDR1 is LGHNA and CDR2 is YNFKEQ. Trimming removed 1 base from V and 7 bases from J; junction bases left unmatched: 11. The CDR3 length is 16 residues. The CDR3 DNA is TGTGCCAGCAGCCAAGGGTCGGCGGGAGAGATGAATACGCAGTATTTT. The encoded protein is CASSQGSAGEMNTQYF.

This chain joins TRBV29-1 and TRBJ1-2, with D maybe TRBD1 (5 bases). Trimming cost V 1 base and J 2 bases, with 8 bases left between them. Germline V gives CDR1 SQVTM, CDR2 ANQGSEA. There are 13 residues in the CDR3. CDR3 DNA sequence: TGCAGCGTTGAAGGGGGCCGGAACTATGGCTACACCTTC. This gives the protein CSVEGGRNYGYTF.

The V call is TRBV6-5, the J call TRBJ1-1; weak D call: TRBD1 (6 bases). V lost 5 bases, J lost 6 bases, and 19 bases lay in between. CDR3 size: 15 residues. Looked up from germline, CDR1 is MNHEY and CDR2 is SVGAGI. Written as DNA, the CDR3 is TGTGCCAGCAGTCGTAGGGGCAGGGGTAGACCTGAAGCTTTCTTT. It is translated as CASSRRGRGRPEAFF.

The chain carries TRBV4-2 and TRBJ2-7, with a weak D call TRBD1 (5 bases). This CDR3 comprises 15 residues. Germline V gene lookup returns CDR1 LGHNA and CDR2 YNFKEQ. V was clipped by 0 bases and J by 4 bases, with 13 bases between them. CDR3 nucleotide sequence: TGTGCCAGCAGCCAAGAATCCAGAGCAGGGTACGAGCAGTACTTC. The encoded protein is CASSQESRAGYEQYF.

The V call is TRBV25-1, the J call TRBJ1-2; D gene ambiguous. The CDR3 is 13 amino acids. V was pared by 6 bases and J by 3 bases, with 11 bases between. Germline CDR1 MGHDK, CDR2 SYGVNS. The CDR3 DNA follows: TGTGCCAGCAGGAGGAATTCCGACTATGGCTACACCTTC. Translating gives CASRRNSDYGYTF.

The gene calls are TRBV27 and TRBJ2-6; D ambiguous. The CDR3 consists of 13 residues. V was clipped by 4 bases and J by 4 bases, with 5 bases between them. CDR1 MNHEY and CDR2 SMNVEV come from the germline V gene (reference sequence). The CDR3 is CASSWAGANVLTF. In nucleotides, the CDR3 is TGTGCCAGCAGTTGGGCCGGGGCCAACGTCCTGACTTTC.

The CDR3 region is CASSFAGEDTEAFF. Here the CDR3 DNA reads TGCGCCAGCAGCTTCGCAGGGGAGGACACTGAAGCTTTCTTT. This rearrangement joins TRBV5-1 to TRBJ1-1; possible D gene TRBD1, 6 bases. Trimming removed 2 bases at V and 3 bases at J, with 11 bases between. Germline CDR1 and CDR2: SGHRS and YFSETQ. This CDR3 has 14 amino acids. Combining the CDR3 with reference TRBV5-1 and TRBJ1-1 gives the whole variable domain KAGVTQTPRYLIKTRGQQVTLSCSPISGHRSVSWYQQTPGQGLQFLFEYFSETQRNKGNFPGRFSGRQFSNSRSEMNVSTLELGDSALYLCASSFAGEDTEAFFGQGTRLTVV.

V and J are TRBV7-2 and TRBJ1-5; D is perhaps TRBD1 (5 bases). The CDR3 consists of 18 residues. Germline-derived CDR1 and CDR2 are SGHTA and FQGNSA. V was clipped by 5 bases and J by 2 bases, with 22 bases between them. Here the CDR3 DNA reads TGTGCCAGCAGCGGAGCTCCGTACCGTGGCAGGGGCAATCAGCCCCAGCATTTT. It encodes CASSGAPYRGRGNQPQHF.

This clone was recorded only once. The V call is TRBV7-8, the J call TRBJ1-2, with D tentatively TRBD1 (5 bases). The ends were cut back, 5 bases at V and 1 base at J, with 14 bases in the middle. Germline lookup yields CDR1 SGHVS and CDR2 FQNEAQ. The CDR3 consists of 15 residues. CDR3 in amino acids: CASSEVRGSNYGYTF. In nucleotides, the CDR3 is TGTGCCAGCAGCGAGGTGCGGGGGAGTAACTATGGCTACACCTTC.

The chain recombines TRBV6-6 with TRBJ2-7; D is uncertain. V was clipped by 1 base and J by 10 bases, with 14 bases between them. The CDR3 consists of 13 residues. The germline V gene has CDR1 MNHNY and CDR2 SVGAGI (reference sequence). CDR3 protein: CASSYFEFGIQYF. The CDR3 nucleotides are TGTGCCAGCAGTTACTTTGAGTTCGGCATCCAGTACTTC.

The rearrangement links TRBV30 to TRBJ2-1, with no clear D. V was pared by 0 bases and J by 6 bases, with 3 bases between. Germline lookup yields CDR1 GTSNPN and CDR2 SVGIG (reference sequence). This CDR3 is 11 amino acids long. The CDR3 DNA follows: TGTGCCTGGAGTGTATCCAATGAGCAGTTCTTC. Its translation: CAWSVSNEQFF. Using reference TRBV30 and TRBJ2-1 for the parts outside the CDR3, the full variable domain is SQTIHQWPATLVQPVGSPLSLECTVEGTSNPNLYWYRQAAGRGLQLLFYSVGIGQISSEVPQNLSASRPQDRQFILSSKKLLLSDSGFYLCAWSVSNEQFFGPGTRLTVL.

This chain links TRBV4-2 with TRBJ1-4; no reliable D call. With 7 bases removed from V and 3 bases from J, the gap between germline ends came to 12 bases. The CDR3 covers 14 residues. Germline V CDR1 and CDR2: LGHNA, YNFKEQ. The CDR3: CASKKRGSNEKLFF. CDR3 nucleotides: TGTGCCAGCAAGAAGAGAGGTTCTAATGAAAAACTGTTTTTT.

The chain recombines TRBV4-1 with TRBJ2-5; no reliable D call. Germline loops: CDR1 MGHRA, CDR2 YSYEKL. The ends were cut back, 1 base at V and 3 bases at J, with 18 bases in the middle. The CDR3 contains 17 residues. As DNA, the CDR3 is TGCGCCAGCAGCCAAGTGGTCGGCTGGGCCAGAGAAGAGACCCAGTACTTC. It translates to CASSQVVGWAREETQYF.

This chain links TRBV4-3 with TRBJ2-5, with D maybe TRBD2 (6 bases). The V end lost 0 bases, the J end lost 4 bases, and 12 bases lay between the germline ends. Germline CDR1 and CDR2: LGHNA and YSLEER. The CDR3 loop spans 15 amino acids. The chain's CDR3 is CASSQDRRGLETQYF. CDR3 nucleotides: TGCGCCAGCAGCCAAGATCGGAGGGGCTTAGAGACCCAGTACTTC.